Following are 14 T cell receptor beta chains from one sample sequenced in a study of T-cell reconstitution after alpha-beta-depleted transplantation in children. Preparation of the TCRbeta library was carried out with unique molecular identifiers. TCRdb passed the PCR reads through MiXCR, listing each CDR3 protein once. The sample comprises around 94,000 distinct CDR3 sequences, around 7.8% of which are singletons, and about 15% rests with the top ten. The source material was PBMCs, sampled before TCRalphabeta/CD19-depleted stem cell transplant. These receptors originate from a boy aged 2 to 9 with acute lymphoblastic leukemia, due to receive a stem cell transplant.

Many counts were recorded for this clonotype. The V call is TRBV14, the J call TRBJ2-7; 11 nucleotides line up with TRBD1. The CDR3 contains 14 residues. V was pared by 4 bases and J by 4 bases, with 3 bases of the junction left unmatched. Per germline, CDR1 SGHDN and CDR2 FVKESK. CDR3 sequence (DNA): TGTGCCAGCAGCCCCGGGACAGGGGGGTACGAGCAGTACTTC. Translating gives CASSPGTGGYEQYF. The whole variable domain, filled in from reference TRBV14 and TRBJ2-7, reads EAGVTQFPSHSVIEKGQTVTLRCDPISGHDNLYWYRRVMGKEIKFLLHFVKESKQDESGMPNNRFLAERTGGTYSTLKVQPAELEDSGVYFCASSPGTGGYEQYFGPGTRLTVT.

This clonotype has more than one count but fewer than ten. This rearrangement joins TRBV5-1 to TRBJ2-5, with 7 nucleotides matching TRBD2. CDR3 length equals 16 residues. Losses at the gene ends were 0 bases for V and 0 bases for J; bases not matched to a gene: 5. Germline values: CDR1 SGHRS, CDR2 YFSETQ. The CDR3, as DNA: TGCGCCAGCAGCTTGGGGCCAGCGGGGTACCAAGAGACCCAGTACTTC. It encodes CASSLGPAGYQETQYF.

This clonotype was counted at least ten times. The rearrangement uses TRBV12-3 or TRBV12-4 and TRBJ1-5; possible D gene TRBD1, 5 bases. V lost 5 bases and J 9 bases, leaving 11 bases between the germline ends. The CDR3 extends over 12 amino acids. The DNA for the CDR3 is TGTGCCAGCAGTCTCAGGGAAGGGCCCCAGCATTTT. It codes for CASSLREGPQHF.

In its sample, this clonotype was seen many times. The J gene is TRBJ1-5, the V gene TRBV7-2; D gene uncertain. V lost 6 bases and J lost 5, with 11 bases in between. CDR3 size: 13 residues. The germline V gene has CDR1 SGHTA and CDR2 FQGNSA. The chain's CDR3 is CASSPRRDQPQHF. CDR3 sequence (DNA): TGTGCCAGCAGTCCACGAAGGGATCAGCCCCAGCATTTT. Together with reference TRBV7-2 and TRBJ1-5, the CDR3 gives the full variable domain: GAGVSQSPSNKVTEKGKDVELRCDPISGHTALYWYRQSLGQGLEFLIYFQGNSAPDKSGLPSDRFSAERTGGSVSTLTIQRTQQEDSAVYLCASSPRRDQPQHFGDGTRLSIL.

The table lists this clonotype with a few counts. V gene TRBV5-6 combines with J gene TRBJ1-3; a weak D match, TRBD1 (5 bases). The CDR3 contains 15 residues. V dropped 4 bases and J dropped 0 bases, with 11 bases sitting between them. Germline V CDR1 and CDR2: SGHDT, YYEEEE. The CDR3 loop is CASSRWGSSGNTIYF. The CDR3, as DNA: TGTGCCAGCAGCCGGTGGGGGAGCTCTGGAAACACCATATATTTT.

This clonotype was detected many times. The gene calls are TRBV5-5 and TRBJ1-5; TRBD1 might be the D (5 bases). The V gene's germline CDR1 is SGHKS and CDR2 YYEKEE (reference sequence). V was cut by 0 bases and J by 5 bases, with 9 bases left in between. The CDR3 extends over 14 amino acids. The CDR3 spells CASSLVSGYQPQHF. CDR3 nucleotides: TGTGCCAGCAGCTTGGTGTCAGGGTATCAGCCCCAGCATTTT.

This clonotype was seen ten or more times. The rearrangement uses TRBV7-6 and TRBJ2-5; maybe TRBD1 (6 bases). The V gene's germline CDR1 is SGHVS and CDR2 FNYEAQ. This CDR3 has 13 residues. Trimming left V 5 bases short and J 4 bases short, with 11 bases between. For the CDR3, the DNA is TGTGCCAGCAGCCCCCAACAGGGAGAGACCCAGTACTTC. This gives the protein CASSPQQGETQYF.

This clonotype showed up many times. The chain couples TRBV6-5 to TRBJ1-1; possible D gene TRBD1, 6 bases. The CDR3 extends over 15 amino acids. The germline V gene encodes CDR1 MNHEY and CDR2 SVGAGI. V was trimmed by 4 bases and J by 1 base, leaving 13 bases between them. Here the CDR3 reads CASSFLGGGNTEAFF. CDR3 in DNA: TGTGCCAGCAGTTTTCTAGGGGGAGGGAACACTGAAGCTTTCTTT.

A few counts support this clonotype. This chain connects TRBV11-2 to TRBJ2-3; 11 positions agree with TRBD2. Germline V CDR1 and CDR2: SGHAT, FQNNGV. CDR3 size: 17 residues. J gave up 4 bases and V 5 bases, and 11 bases lay outside the gene matches. CDR3 amino acids: CASSHLRLAGRADTQYF. In DNA, the CDR3 is TGTGCCAGCAGCCATCTGCGACTAGCGGGGAGGGCAGATACGCAGTATTTT.

This chain connects TRBV13 to TRBJ2-5; 13 positions match TRBD2. The CDR3 covers 15 residues. Germline-derived CDR1 and CDR2 are PRHDT and FYEKMQ (reference sequence). Unmatched junction bases numbered 5, after V lost 5 bases and J lost 5 bases. The CDR3 DNA reads as TGTGCCAGCAGCATACTAGCGGGGGGGCGGGAGACCCAGTACTTC. It is translated as CASSILAGGRETQYF.

This clonotype was recorded at least ten times. This chain joins TRBV7-2 and TRBJ2-3; 14 nucleotides match TRBD2. V lost 4 bases to trimming and J lost 5 bases; unmatched junction nucleotides: 5. Germline V gene lookup returns CDR1 SGHTA and CDR2 FQGNSA. CDR3 size: 16 residues. Written as DNA, the CDR3 is TGTGCCAGCAGCTCCGGACTAGCGGGGGGTTTAGATACGCAGTATTTT. Its translation: CASSSGLAGGLDTQYF.

This clonotype occurred many times. The chain has TRBV20-1 and TRBJ1-4; possible D gene TRBD1, 5 bases. Germline loops: CDR1 DFQATT, CDR2 SNEGSKA (reference sequence). Trimming took off 6 bases at V and 8 bases at J, with 16 bases between the two ends. The CDR3 has 13 amino acids. CDR3: CSANEGLGEKLFF. The CDR3 DNA reads as TGCAGTGCGAATGAGGGGCTTGGAGAAAAACTGTTTTTT.

As for this clonotype: It may be a read error: a sequence one base away is much more abundant. The chain employs TRBV20-1 and TRBJ2-3; tentative D call: TRBD2 (6 bases). CDR3 length: 17 residues. Germline CDR1 reads DFQATT; CDR2 reads SNEGSKA (reference sequence). The CDR3 DNA sequence: TGCTGTGCTCATCCCCCCGTCGGGGGATGGAGCACAGATACGCAGTATTTT. This translates into CCAHPPVGGWSTDTQYF.

V is TRBV7-2 and J is TRBJ2-5; D gene unclear. Germline CDR1 is SGHTA and CDR2 is FQGNSA. The V and J ends lost 8 bases and 5 bases respectively, with 9 bases between them. This CDR3 contains 11 residues. The CDR3 DNA sequence: TGTGCCAGCGGGAAAGTGGAGACCCAGTACTTC. Protein sequence: CASGKVETQYF.